The present TCR beta chain was sequenced within a study of Ad26.COV2.S vaccination and SARS-CoV-2 variants. Data came from immunoSEQ multiplex PCR; TCRdb stores just in-frame clones and leaves some out. The data show about 350,000 clones, 88% seen once. CDR1 and CDR2 from the germline V gene are MNHEY and SMNVEV (reference sequence). The CDR3 totals 11 residues. V was cut by 10 bases and J by 3 bases, with 10 bases left in between. As to treatment: about 20 received Ad26.COV2.S at low or high dose, single or two shots; several received placebo; per-sample allocation not given. The samples were gathered on day 63 after the first injection of vaccine or placebo.

The chain uses TRBV27 and TRBJ2-7, with D possibly being TRBD1 (5 bases). The sequencing used peripheral blood, collected in a trial of Ad26.COV2.S vaccine versus placebo. This clonotype originated in a person aged 18 to 65 who received the Ad26.COV2.S COVID-19 vaccine or a placebo. The CDR3 region is CATLTGYEQYF. The CDR3 nucleotides are TGTGCCACCCTAACAGGCTACGAGCAGTACTTC.